The clone carrying this T cell receptor beta chain was observed many times. Its antigen is unidentified. The CDR3 has 15 residues. V shed 5 bases and J shed 0 bases, with 12 bases lying between them. Germline V gene sequence: CDR1 SGHVS, CDR2 FQNEAQ. The record originates from a study of metastatic and nonmetastatic thyroid tumors. Study as a whole: Malignant and benign thyroid patients had repertoires compared in peripheral blood and tumor or nodule tissue.

General study results and limits: Malignant tumors reportedly showed significantly higher TCR beta diversity than benign nodules in both blood and tumor.

Using MiXCR, TCRdb re-called clones from the PCR reads. The table includes some 20,000 clones, approximately 22% detected once. Each patient came to thyroid surgery without any prior treatment (of any kind). The chain joins TRBV7-8 to TRBJ2-3; D may correspond to TRBD1 or TRBD2 (6 bases each). The clonotype was recovered from a male donor with papillary thyroid cancer or a benign thyroid nodule (not recorded which). Some clones in this sample may be carry-over from other donors' samples. Sequencing was carried out using tumor tissue. The CDR3 DNA reads as TGTGCCAGCAGCCTCCAGGGGACTAGCACAGATACGCAGTATTTT. Translating gives CASSLQGTSTDTQYF. Looking up the rest from reference TRBV7-8 and TRBJ2-3 gives the full variable domain: GAGVSQSPRYKVAKRGQDVALRCDPISGHVSLFWYQQALGQGPEFLTYFQNEAQLDKSGLPSDRFFAERPEGSVSTLKIQRTQQEDSAVYLCASSLQGTSTDTQYFGPGTRLTVL.